These 18 T cell receptor beta chains share one sample of origin, sequenced in a study of blood T cell repertoires in COVID-19 (dated by TCRdb to about 2020). The library was generated by the immunoSEQ multiplex PCR assay. TCRdb re-hosts the immuneACCESS table, in-frame sequences only. Its copies lack some clones; in the studies checked, an unresolved V gene accounts for under half of them, and the cause for the rest is not known. The sample includes tens of thousands of clones, with around 86% observed a single time. The biggest ten clones account for around 15% of the sample. Material for sequencing was peripheral blood. These TCRs come from a man between 65 and 80 years old with acute or convalescent COVID-19.

The CDR3 sequence: CASSLGGSSYNEQFF. CDR3 nucleotide sequence: TGTGCCAGCAGCTTGGGGGGTAGCTCCTACAATGAGCAGTTCTTC. The J gene is TRBJ2-1, the V gene TRBV13; D may be TRBD2 (6 bases). The V end was cut by 3 bases, the J end by 0 bases, with 9 bases between. The CDR3 contains 15 residues. Germline values: CDR1 PRHDT, CDR2 FYEKMQ (reference sequence).

The chain carries TRBV6-6 and TRBJ1-4; possibly TRBD1 for D (6 bases). Germline lookup yields CDR1 MNHNY and CDR2 SVGAGI (reference sequence). Between the trimmed V and J ends, which lost 7 bases and 5 bases, there was a span of 17 bases. CDR3 length: 15 residues. For the CDR3, the DNA is TGTGCCAGCAATCCCGACAGGAATGGGAATGAAAAACTGTTTTTT. The encoded protein is CASNPDRNGNEKLFF.

The rearrangement uses TRBV3-1 (or the pseudogene TRBV3-2) and TRBJ1-2; TRBD1 matches at 7 bases. Per germline, CDR1 LGHDT and CDR2 YNNKEL (reference sequence). The CDR3 sequence is 13 residues long. The junction had 0 bases not matched to a gene; V was cut back by 0 bases and J by 5 bases. The CDR3 loop reads CASSQEDRYGYTF. The DNA of the CDR3 is TGTGCCAGCAGCCAAGAGGACAGGTATGGCTACACCTTC.

V usage is TRBV29-1 and J usage is TRBJ1-2; tentative D call: TRBD1 (5 bases). With 7 bases removed from V and 6 bases from J, the gap between germline ends came to 12 bases. The CDR3 is 11 residues long. Germline lookup yields CDR1 SQVTM and CDR2 ANQGSEA. In DNA form, the CDR3 reads TGCAGCGGACAGAAAACCAATGGCTACACCTTC. Its protein is CSGQKTNGYTF.

This clone came up a few times. The chain uses TRBV2 and TRBJ2-7, with 11 nucleotides matching TRBD1. The germline gives CDR1 SNHLY, CDR2 FYNNEI. The V segment lost 8 bases and the J segment 4 bases; nucleotides outside the gene matches: 13. The CDR3 consists of 16 residues. The CDR3 DNA follows: TGTGCCAGCCAGCTTATTCCGGGACAGGGGGATTACGAGCAGTACTTC. It encodes CASQLIPGQGDYEQYF. The whole variable domain, remainder taken from reference TRBV2 and TRBJ2-7, is EPEVTQTPSHQVTQMGQEVILRCVPISNHLYFYWYRQILGQKVEFLVSFYNNEISEKSEIFDDQFSVERPDGSNFTLKIRSTKLEDSAMYFCASQLIPGQGDYEQYFGPGTRLTVT.

The V and J genes are TRBV6-5 and TRBJ1-4; D not resolved. This CDR3 is built from 13 residues. Trimming stripped 0 bases from V and 8 bases from J, with 7 bases between. CDR1 MNHEY and CDR2 SVGAGI come from the germline V gene. The CDR3 loop reads CASSYSEGEKLFF. DNA for the CDR3: TGTGCCAGCAGTTACTCCGAGGGAGAAAAACTGTTTTTT.

V usage is TRBV6-5 and J usage is TRBJ1-5; TRBD1 aligns across 7 bases. V dropped 6 bases and J dropped 7; count of bases not matched to a gene: 9. Germline V gives CDR1 MNHEY, CDR2 SVGAGI. The CDR3 contains 14 residues. For the CDR3, the DNA is TGTGCCAGCAGGGCCGGGACAGTAGGACAGCCCCAGCATTTT. It yields the protein CASRAGTVGQPQHF.

V is TRBV5-1 and J is TRBJ2-3; D uncertain. Germline V lookup: CDR1 SGHRS, CDR2 YFSETQ. This CDR3 spans 14 amino acids. Trimming took 4 bases from V and 0 from J, leaving 9 bases between them. CDR3 residues: CASSRLSSTDTQYF. The CDR3 DNA reads as TGCGCCAGCAGCCGGTTGAGTAGCACAGATACGCAGTATTTT.

This clone is a singleton in its sample. This rearrangement joins TRBV18 to TRBJ2-1; 9 nucleotides line up with TRBD2. With 3 bases clipped from V and 9 bases from J, the junction kept 15 bases outside the gene matches. Germline V gene data show CDR1 as KGHSH and CDR2 as LQKENI. The CDR3 consists of 17 residues. The CDR3 nucleotides are TGTGCCAGCTCACCGAGTAGCGGGGGTCCCCGTAGGGGTGAGCAGTTCTTC. Its translation: CASSPSSGGPRRGEQFF.

This chain links TRBV5-1 with TRBJ1-3, with TRBD1 matching over 8 bases. Trimming cost V 4 bases and J 0 bases; bases outside gene matches: 6. This CDR3 has 16 residues. Germline V CDR1 and CDR2: SGHRS, YFSETQ. The CDR3 loop reads CASSPTGGGSGNTIYF. For the CDR3, the DNA is TGCGCCAGCAGCCCCACAGGGGGAGGCTCTGGAAACACCATATATTTT.

This clone was counted a single time. The CDR3 bases are TGTGCCACCTACAGGGATACCACTGAAGCTTTCTTT. Translating gives CATYRDTTEAFF. The V gene is TRBV12-3 or TRBV12-4, the J gene TRBJ1-1, with TRBD1 as a possible D gene (6 bases). The CDR3 is 12 amino acids. Trimming stripped 10 bases from V and 4 bases from J, with 13 bases between.

The rearrangement uses TRBV9 and TRBJ2-2; perhaps TRBD2 as D (5 bases). Per the germline V gene, CDR1 is SGDLS and CDR2 is YYNGEE. Trimming stripped 2 bases from V and 1 base from J, with 12 bases between. The CDR3 spans 16 residues. The DNA for the CDR3 is TGTGCCAGCAGCGTTCTAGGACTGTTGAACACCGGGGAGCTGTTTTTT. Translating gives CASSVLGLLNTGELFF.

The rearrangement joins TRBV24-1 to TRBJ2-5; 7 bases are shared with TRBD1. The germline V gene has CDR1 KGHDR and CDR2 SFDVKD. The CDR3 extends over 16 amino acids. The V segment lost 1 base and the J segment 4 bases; nucleotides outside the gene matches: 8. The CDR3 here is CATSDLWDRDRETQYF. For the CDR3, the DNA is TGTGCCACCAGTGATTTATGGGACAGAGACCGAGAGACCCAGTACTTC.

V is TRBV25-1 and J is TRBJ1-4; D is unclear. Trimming stripped 1 base from V and 8 bases from J, with 14 bases between. The CDR3 has 15 amino acids. The germline CDR1 and CDR2 sequences are MGHDK and SYGVNS. CDR3 amino acids: CASSESGRLAEKLFF. The CDR3 DNA reads TGTGCCAGCAGTGAATCTGGCAGACTCGCGGAAAAACTGTTTTTT.

CDR3 DNA: TGTGCCAGCAGCCAAGCCGGGACTATAGAGACCCAGTACTTC. This codes for CASSQAGTIETQYF. The J gene is TRBJ2-5, the V gene TRBV14, with 7 positions matching TRBD2. The germline V gene encodes CDR1 SGHDN and CDR2 FVKESK. Germline trimming cut 1 base from V and 4 bases from J; bases unmatched to any gene: 3. The CDR3 is 14 amino acids.

This rearrangement joins TRBV19 to TRBJ2-1; D is possibly TRBD2 (6 bases). This CDR3 has 14 amino acids. Trimming removed 5 bases at V and 4 bases at J, with 12 bases between. CDR1 is LNHDA, CDR2 SQIVND, per germline (reference sequence). The CDR3 DNA reads TGTGCCAGTAGTTTGGGGGGACCGTACAATGAGCAGTTCTTC. This gives the protein CASSLGGPYNEQFF. Filled out from reference TRBV19 and TRBJ2-1, the complete variable domain reads DGGITQSPKYLFRKEGQNVTLSCEQNLNHDAMYWYRQDPGQGLRLIYYSQIVNDFQKGDIAEGYSVSREKKESFPLTVTSAQKNPTAFYLCASSLGGPYNEQFFGPGTRLTVL.

The chain couples TRBV2 to TRBJ2-7, with 9 nucleotides matching TRBD1. The V gene's germline CDR1 is SNHLY and CDR2 FYNNEI. V trimming: 6 bases; J trimming: 4 bases; junction bases outside the gene matches: 7. The CDR3 contains 14 residues. The CDR3 DNA is TGTGCCAGCAGAATCGGGACAGGGTCATACGAGCAGTACGTC. Its translation: CASRIGTGSYEQYV.

The V and J genes are TRBV24-1 and TRBJ1-2; possibly TRBD1 for D (6 bases). Deletions cut 5 bases from V and 8 bases from J, with 11 bases between. Germline CDR1 is KGHDR and CDR2 is SFDVKD. The CDR3 spans 12 residues. The CDR3: CATSGQGHGYTF. In nucleotides, the CDR3 is TGTGCCACCAGTGGTCAGGGGCACGGCTACACCTTC.